This is a list of T cell receptor beta chains from one sample in a study of shared T cell receptors in the human thymus. Using immunoSEQ multiplex PCR, the repertoire was profiled, and TCRdb retains in-frame clones only, with some absent. Altogether 700,000 to 750,000 clones are present, over 75% being singletons, with the ten largest covering under 0.012%. This same sample was also taken into another study, of human thymus T cells.

What was sequenced was thymocytes. All receptors derive from a girl under two years old with a congenital heart defect. CDR3s include the opening cysteine and the closing phenylalanine or tryptophan.

V gene,J gene,CDR3 protein
TRBV2,TRBJ2-5,CASSGRSGGPQETQYF
TRBV10-3,TRBJ1-1,CAIRDRDGTEAFF
TRBV5-1,TRBJ1-1,CASSLDRGRRMNTEAFF
TRBV7-9,TRBJ1-4,CASSLAGGAGEKLFF
TRBV6-1,TRBJ1-1,CASSDFQGTAFF
TRBV27,TRBJ1-2,CAGSPRQDFNYGYTF
TRBV5-1,TRBJ1-3,CASSPGVEGNTIYF
TRBV4-2,TRBJ2-7,CASSQSSGTGGSEQYF
TRBV9,TRBJ1-4,CASSPRDSNEKLFF
TRBV28,TRBJ1-1,CASSLGAAEAFF
TRBV7-2,TRBJ1-6,CASSLEEGGSSYNSPLHF
TRBV5-1,TRBJ1-4,CASSLAGGRTTNEKLFF
TRBV21-1,TRBJ2-7,CASSKEIVLGGTGEGEQYF
TRBV19,TRBJ2-2,CAVPDEDRENTGELFF
TRBV4-1,TRBJ2-3,CASSQDPRGDTQYF
TRBV12-5,TRBJ1-2,CASGPRTGGGYTF
TRBV28,TRBJ1-2,CASSKIGLYYGYTF
TRBV5-5,TRBJ2-7,CASSSRDYEQYF
TRBV6-6,TRBJ1-2,CASTGGAGNYGYTF
TRBV4-3,TRBJ2-5,CASSQDQGAIQETQYF
TRBV11-2,TRBJ1-1,CASSKTGTGSSTEAFF
TRBV5-1,TRBJ1-2,CASGQGSYARGYTF
TRBV5-5,TRBJ1-2,CASSLDLGTGVRGYTF
TRBV2,TRBJ1-6,CASRSGGVGLNSPLHF
TRBV5-3,TRBJ1-1,CARSCGRGNTEAFF
TRBV30,TRBJ1-4,CAWSEGKKSEKLFF
TRBV27,TRBJ1-2,CASSQDRGLRGYTF
TRBV6-4,TRBJ1-1,CASISRGWTALKMNTEAFF
TRBV29-1,TRBJ1-1,CSVAYYAWGRKNTEAFF
TRBV9,TRBJ1-4,CASSDSRQGPTNEKLFF